The 4 T cell receptor beta chains below come from one sample, sequenced in a study of T cell repertoires in cytomegalovirus infection. TCRdb analysed the reads with MiXCR anew, one entry per CDR3 protein. The sample shows about 180,000 distinct CDR3 sequences, roughly an eighth of them seen only once. The sample was PBMCs. These receptor sequences come from a human donor in good health (CMV status not recorded). Some clones in this sample may be carry-over from other donors' samples.

This clonotype was observed many times. The chain couples TRBV14 to TRBJ2-2, with D perhaps TRBD2 (5 bases). This CDR3 contains 18 residues. CDR1 is SGHDN, CDR2 FVKESK, per germline. Trimming shortened V by 4 bases and J by 1 base, and 19 bases separated the two germline ends. CDR3 nucleotides: TGTGCCAGCAGCCCCCTTGGCGAGGGAGAGAGGAACACCGGGGAGCTGTTTTTT. This translates into CASSPLGEGERNTGELFF.

This clonotype was seen only a few times. CDR3 coding DNA: TGTGCCAGCACCTGGGGCAGGGCGAATAGCAATCAGCCCCAGCATTTT. Translating it yields CASTWGRANSNQPQHF. The V gene is TRBV12-3 or TRBV12-4, the J gene TRBJ1-5; D perhaps matches TRBD1 (5 bases). The CDR3 has 16 residues. Trimming removed 7 bases from V and 0 bases from J, with 16 bases in between.

This clonotype was observed a few times. The J gene is TRBJ2-3, the V gene TRBV7-2, with D unresolved. Looked up from germline, CDR1 is SGHTA and CDR2 is FQGNSA. V shed 2 bases and J shed 5 bases, with 5 bases lying between them. This CDR3 region has 12 residues. This chain's CDR3 is CASSLFVDTQYF. The DNA for the CDR3 is TGTGCCAGCAGCTTATTCGTAGATACGCAGTATTTT.

This clonotype came up many times. The gene calls are TRBV7-9 and TRBJ2-5, with TRBD2 as a possible D gene (6 bases). V was trimmed by 5 bases and J by 1 base, leaving 11 bases between them. The CDR3 is made up of 14 amino acids. Germline lookup yields CDR1 SEHNR and CDR2 FQNEAQ (reference sequence). The CDR3 loop is CASSLLGLQETQYF. The CDR3 region has the DNA TGTGCCAGCAGCCTACTGGGACTCCAAGAGACCCAGTACTTC.